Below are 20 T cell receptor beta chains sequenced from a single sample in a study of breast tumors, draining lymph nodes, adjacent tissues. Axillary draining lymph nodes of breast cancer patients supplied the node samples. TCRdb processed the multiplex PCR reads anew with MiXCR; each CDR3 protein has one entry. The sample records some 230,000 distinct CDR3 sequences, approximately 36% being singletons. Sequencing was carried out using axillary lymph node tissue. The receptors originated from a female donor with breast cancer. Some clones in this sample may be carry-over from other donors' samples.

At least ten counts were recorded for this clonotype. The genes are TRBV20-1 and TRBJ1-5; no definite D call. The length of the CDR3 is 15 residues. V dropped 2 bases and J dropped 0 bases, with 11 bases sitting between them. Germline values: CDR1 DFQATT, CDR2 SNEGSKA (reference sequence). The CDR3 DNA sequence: TGCAGTGCTAGACCGAGTTTGGGTAGCAATCAGCCCCAGCATTTT. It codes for CSARPSLGSNQPQHF.

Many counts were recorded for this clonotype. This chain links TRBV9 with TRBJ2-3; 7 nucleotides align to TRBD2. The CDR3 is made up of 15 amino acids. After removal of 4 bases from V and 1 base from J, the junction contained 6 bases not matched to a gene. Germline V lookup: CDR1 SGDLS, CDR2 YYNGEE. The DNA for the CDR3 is TGTGCCAGCAGCCCTTTGGCGGGGGGCACAGATACGCAGTATTTT. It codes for CASSPLAGGTDTQYF.

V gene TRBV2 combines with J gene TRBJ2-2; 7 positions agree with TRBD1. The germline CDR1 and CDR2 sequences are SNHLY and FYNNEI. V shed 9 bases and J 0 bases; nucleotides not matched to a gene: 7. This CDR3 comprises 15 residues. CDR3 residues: CARSRGHANTGELFF. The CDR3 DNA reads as TGTGCCAGATCTAGGGGGCATGCGAACACCGGGGAGCTGTTTTTT. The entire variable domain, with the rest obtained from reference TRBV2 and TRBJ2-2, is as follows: EPEVTQTPSHQVTQMGQEVILRCVPISNHLYFYWYRQILGQKVEFLVSFYNNEISEKSEIFDDQFSVERPDGSNFTLKIRSTKLEDSAMYFCARSRGHANTGELFFGEGSRLTVL.

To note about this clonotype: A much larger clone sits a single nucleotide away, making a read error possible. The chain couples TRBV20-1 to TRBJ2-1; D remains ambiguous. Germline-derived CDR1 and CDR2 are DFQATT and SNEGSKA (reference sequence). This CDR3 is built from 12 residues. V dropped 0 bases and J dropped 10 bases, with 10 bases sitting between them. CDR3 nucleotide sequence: TGCAGTGCTAGAGATATGGTTGAGGAGCAGTTCTTC. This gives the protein CSARDMVEEQFF.

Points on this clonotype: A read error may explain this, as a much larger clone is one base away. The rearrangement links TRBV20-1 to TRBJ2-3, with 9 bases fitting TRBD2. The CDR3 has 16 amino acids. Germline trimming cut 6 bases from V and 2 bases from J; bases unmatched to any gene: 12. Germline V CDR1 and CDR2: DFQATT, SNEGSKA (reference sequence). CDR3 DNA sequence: TGCAGTGCCAAGCTTGTAGCGGGAGCCACCACAGATACGCAGTATTTT. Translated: CSAKLVAGATTDTQYF.

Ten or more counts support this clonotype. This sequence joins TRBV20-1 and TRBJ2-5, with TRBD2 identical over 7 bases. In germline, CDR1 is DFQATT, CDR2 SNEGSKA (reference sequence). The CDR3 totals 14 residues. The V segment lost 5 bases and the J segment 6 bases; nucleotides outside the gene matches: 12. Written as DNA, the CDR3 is TGCAGTGCTCGACCTCCGGGACTAACGAAGACCCAGTACTTC. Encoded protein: CSARPPGLTKTQYF.

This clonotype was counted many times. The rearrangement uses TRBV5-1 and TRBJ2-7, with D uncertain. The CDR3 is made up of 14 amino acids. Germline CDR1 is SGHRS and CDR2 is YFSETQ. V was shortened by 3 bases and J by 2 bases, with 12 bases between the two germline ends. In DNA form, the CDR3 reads TGCGCCAGCAGCTACTCTAGTCCAGCCTACGAGCAGTACTTC. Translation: CASSYSSPAYEQYF.

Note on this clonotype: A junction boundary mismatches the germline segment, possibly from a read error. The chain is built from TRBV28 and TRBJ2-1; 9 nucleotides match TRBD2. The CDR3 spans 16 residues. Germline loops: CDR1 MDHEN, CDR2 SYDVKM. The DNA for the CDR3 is TGTGCCAGCAGTTCACCGACTAGCGGTGCCTACAATGAGCAGTCCTTC. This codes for CASSSPTSGAYNEQSF.

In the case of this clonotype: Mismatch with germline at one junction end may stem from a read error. The CDR3: CSAGQTNTGELFF. In DNA, the CDR3 is TGCAGCGCGGGACAGACGAACACCGGGGAGCTGTTCTTC. The chain recombines TRBV29-1 with TRBJ2-1; 7 bases align to TRBD1. The CDR3 consists of 13 residues. Germline V gene data show CDR1 as SQVTM and CDR2 as ANQGSEA.

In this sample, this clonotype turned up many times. Here the CDR3 reads CASKPGQVNYGYTF. CDR3 sequence (DNA): TGCGCCAGCAAACCGGGACAGGTTAACTATGGCTACACCTTC. The J gene is TRBJ1-2, the V gene TRBV5-1; TRBD1 aligns across 8 bases. V was pared by 6 bases and J by 1 base, with 5 bases of the junction left unmatched. Germline V gene sequence: CDR1 SGHRS, CDR2 YFSETQ. CDR3 length: 14 residues.

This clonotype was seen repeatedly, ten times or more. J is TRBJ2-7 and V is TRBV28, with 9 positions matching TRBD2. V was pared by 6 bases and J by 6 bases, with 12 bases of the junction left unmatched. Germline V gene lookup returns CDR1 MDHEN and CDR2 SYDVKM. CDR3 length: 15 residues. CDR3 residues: CASSLGVAGVGEQYF. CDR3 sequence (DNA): TGTGCCAGCAGCTTAGGGGTAGCGGGAGTAGGCGAGCAGTACTTC.

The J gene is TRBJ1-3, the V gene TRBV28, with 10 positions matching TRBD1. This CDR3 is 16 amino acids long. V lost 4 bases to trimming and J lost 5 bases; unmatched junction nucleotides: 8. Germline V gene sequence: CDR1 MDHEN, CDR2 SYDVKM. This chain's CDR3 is CASSSTDRGLRNTIYF. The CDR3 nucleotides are TGTGCCAGCAGTTCGACCGACAGGGGGCTAAGAAACACCATATATTTT.

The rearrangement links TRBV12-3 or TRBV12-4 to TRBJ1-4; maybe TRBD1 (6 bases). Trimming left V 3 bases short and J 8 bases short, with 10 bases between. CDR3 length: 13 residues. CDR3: CASSFAGTEKLFF. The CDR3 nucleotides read TGTGCCAGCAGTTTCGCCGGGACAGAAAAACTGTTTTTT.

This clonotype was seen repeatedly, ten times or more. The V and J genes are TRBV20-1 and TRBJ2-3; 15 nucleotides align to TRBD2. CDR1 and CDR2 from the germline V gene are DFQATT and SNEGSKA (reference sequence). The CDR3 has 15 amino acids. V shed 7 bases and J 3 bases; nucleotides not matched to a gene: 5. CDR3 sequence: CSGTSGGAGTDTQYF. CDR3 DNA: TGCAGTGGGACTAGCGGGGGGGCTGGGACAGATACGCAGTATTTT.

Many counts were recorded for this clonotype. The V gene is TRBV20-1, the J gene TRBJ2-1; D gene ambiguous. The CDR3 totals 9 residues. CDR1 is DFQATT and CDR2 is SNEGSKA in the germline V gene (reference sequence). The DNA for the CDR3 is TGCAGCCTGGACAATGAGCAGTTCTTC. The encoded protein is CSLDNEQFF.

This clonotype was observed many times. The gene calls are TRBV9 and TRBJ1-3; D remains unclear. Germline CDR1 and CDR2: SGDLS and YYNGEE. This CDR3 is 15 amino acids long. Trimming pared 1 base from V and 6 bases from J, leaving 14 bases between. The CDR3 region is CASSVTWDGANTIYF. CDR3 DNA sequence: TGTGCCAGCAGCGTAACGTGGGATGGAGCAAACACCATATATTTT.

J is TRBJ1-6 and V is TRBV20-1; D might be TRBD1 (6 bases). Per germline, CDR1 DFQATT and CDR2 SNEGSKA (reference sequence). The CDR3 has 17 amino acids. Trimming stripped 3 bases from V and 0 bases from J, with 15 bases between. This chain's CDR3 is CSARTGGANSYNSPLHF. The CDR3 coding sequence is TGCAGTGCTAGGACTGGGGGGGCTAACTCCTATAATTCACCCCTCCACTTT.

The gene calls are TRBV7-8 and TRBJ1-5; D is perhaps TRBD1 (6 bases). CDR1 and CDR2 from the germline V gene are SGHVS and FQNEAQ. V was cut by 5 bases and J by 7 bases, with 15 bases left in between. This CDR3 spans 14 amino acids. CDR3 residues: CASSGGGARQPQHF. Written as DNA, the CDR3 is TGTGCCAGCAGCGGGGGGGGGGCCCGGCAGCCCCAGCATTTT. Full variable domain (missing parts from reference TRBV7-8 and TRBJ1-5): GAGVSQSPRYKVAKRGQDVALRCDPISGHVSLFWYQQALGQGPEFLTYFQNEAQLDKSGLPSDRFFAERPEGSVSTLKIQRTQQEDSAVYLCASSGGGARQPQHFGDGTRLSIL.

CDR3 sequence (DNA): TGTGCCAGCAGCCCCGGACGCAATCAGCCCCAGCATTTT. Amino acids: CASSPGRNQPQHF. The rearrangement links TRBV5-4 to TRBJ1-5; D gene unclear. The CDR3 is made up of 13 amino acids. With 4 bases removed from V and 2 bases from J, the gap between germline ends came to 7 bases. CDR1 and CDR2 from the germline V gene are SGHNT and YYREEE (reference sequence). Full variable domain (outside the CDR3, taken from reference TRBV5-4 and TRBJ1-5): ETGVTQSPTHLIKTRGQQVTLRCSSQSGHNTVSWYQQALGQGPQFIFQYYREEENGRGNFPPRFSGLQFPNYSSELNVNALELDDSALYLCASSPGRNQPQHFGDGTRLSIL.

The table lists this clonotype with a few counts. Written as DNA, the CDR3 is TGTGCCAGCAGTTACGGACTAGTGGTAGAGACCCAGTACTTC. This encodes CASSYGLVVETQYF. The gene calls are TRBV6-1 and TRBJ2-5, with TRBD2 matching 7 bases. This CDR3 has 14 amino acids. Unmatched junction bases numbered 7, after V lost 5 bases and J lost 4 bases. Germline CDR1 is MNHNS and CDR2 is SASEGT.